This entry is about one T cell receptor beta chain. Its antigen is undetermined. A sample-barcoded 5' primer and a J-beta primer mix were used in a second PCR of roughly 7 to 11 cycles. Each sample provided no less than 3 million CDR3-containing paired-end reads. TCRdb reprocessed the 5' RACE reads with MiXCR, giving one entry per CDR3 protein. The table has around 650,000 distinct CDR3 sequences, roughly 30% seen once; the top ten hold less than 20%. This sample is drawn from a study of blood T cells in healthy people across ages. Samples each yielded at least 5.5 micrograms of total RNA. Study outcomes and limitations: Age brought a roughly linear fall in TCR beta diversity measured per million T cells.

Germline V gene sequence: CDR1 MDHEN, CDR2 SYDVKM. This CDR3 spans 18 amino acids. Trimming pared 2 bases from V and 0 bases from J, leaving 17 bases between. Material: blood. This TCR was sampled from a woman of 80 years or more in good health. The chain recombines TRBV28 with TRBJ2-1, with D perhaps matching TRBD2 (6 bases). For the CDR3, the DNA is TGTGCCAGCAGTTTACGCTTCCTTAGCGGAAGCTCCTACAATGAGCAGTTCTTC. Translating it yields CASSLRFLSGSSYNEQFF.